A selection of T cell receptor beta chains follows, all from one sample in a study of blood T cell repertoires in COVID-19. Measured with immunoSEQ multiplex PCR; TCRdb has only the in-frame clones, and not every one. The data contain some 250,000 clones, 70% to 90% of them singletons. Material for sequencing was peripheral blood. Source of these receptors: a woman between 25 and 40 years old who had recovered from COVID-19. The CDR3 runs from the conserved cysteine through the conserved F or W. The D gene is left open where the match is weak. The size entry is marked missing in some rows and otherwise reads once, few, many or a size class.

j_call d_call clone_size v_call cdr3_nt cdr3_aa
TRBJ1-6 . once TRBV3-1/TRBV3-2 TGTGCCAGCAGCCGCGAGGCCAACAATTCACCCCTCCACTTT CASSREANNSPLHF
TRBJ1-6 TRBD1 . TRBV12-5 TGTGCTAGTGGTTTGGACTACGACAGGGGAGATAATTCACCCCTCCACTTT CASGLDYDRGDNSPLHF
TRBJ1-6 . . TRBV6-5 TGTGCCAGCAGCTCGACTGGGCGGGATTCACCCCTCCACTTT CASSSTGRDSPLHF
TRBJ1-3 TRBD1 . TRBV9 TGTGCCAGCAGCGTAGGTGGACAGGGTTTGATTCCCATATATTTT CASSVGGQGLIPIYF
TRBJ2-7 . . TRBV5-5 TGTGCCAGCAGCTTGGTAGGGGATCAGACCTACGAGCAGTACTTC CASSLVGDQTYEQYF
TRBJ2-5 TRBD2 . TRBV6-5 TGTGCCACCCGACTAGCGTTCCAAGAGACCCAGTACTTC CATRLAFQETQYF
TRBJ2-5 TRBD2 . TRBV27 TGTGCCAGCAGTTTATCTAGCGGGGGGGCGGAGACCCAGTACTTC CASSLSSGGAETQYF
TRBJ2-7 . . TRBV20-1 TGCAGTGCTAGTGGTTTTGGCGAGGGCCTCTACGAGCAGTACTTC CSASGFGEGLYEQYF
TRBJ2-7 . . TRBV6-6 TGTGCCAGCAGTCAGGAGGTCTCCTACGAGCAGTACTTC CASSQEVSYEQYF
TRBJ2-7 . . TRBV2 TGTGCCAGCAGTGTTTCAGGGCTCTACGAGCAGTACTTC CASSVSGLYEQYF
TRBJ2-1 TRBD2 . TRBV7-2 TGTGCCAGCAGCTTATCGGGGGGGTACAATGAGCAGTTCTTC CASSLSGGYNEQFF
TRBJ2-5 . . TRBV5-4 TGTGCCAGCAGCTTCCGATTAGGCGGGGAGACCCAGTACTTC CASSFRLGGETQYF